This T cell receptor beta chain was captured in a study of T cells in Graves' hyperthyroidism and ophthalmopathy. This clonotype has at least ten counts. V was clipped by 4 bases and J by 4 bases, with 11 bases between them. Germline CDR1 reads SEHNR; CDR2 reads FQNEAQ (reference sequence). The CDR3 length is 13 residues. From RNA transcripts, TCR beta CDR3 regions were amplified. HTBI primers were used for first-round RT-PCR of the TCR CDR3. Using its own MiXCR run on the multiplex PCR reads, TCRdb lists one record per CDR3 protein. There are roughly 380,000 distinct CDR3 sequences in the sample; around a sixth occur only once, and about a sixth lies in the top ten.

The receptor was isolated from a woman aged 40-49 years with Graves' ophthalmopathy. The gene calls are TRBV7-9 and TRBJ2-7, with TRBD2 as a possible D gene (5 bases). Material: blood. DNA of the CDR3: TGTGCCAGCAGCTATAATTCGGGGTACGAGCAGTACTTC. It translates to CASSYNSGYEQYF.